A single sample is the source of the 14 T cell receptor beta chains below, sequenced in a study of T cells in Graves' hyperthyroidism and ophthalmopathy (dated by TCRdb to the late 2010s). Preparation of the library involved multiplex PCR. This sample was sequenced with an Illumina HiSeq 2000. TCR beta CDR3 regions were amplified from RNA transcripts. A first-round RT-PCR of the TCR CDR3 used the HTBI primer set with the Qiagen OneStep RT-PCR kit. TCRdb redid the processing of the public reads, applying fastp at Q25 and MiXCR, and retained in-frame beta chains. Rows merge per CDR3 protein into single entries with the most common DNA and genes. This sample lists hundreds of thousands of distinct CDR3 sequences; about 20% were detected once. Approximately 30% of the sample belongs to the ten largest clones. Specimen: blood. Receptor source: a man aged 25-40 years with Graves' ophthalmopathy.

This clonotype was seen a few times. The chain has TRBV2 and TRBJ2-1; 12 bases are a match to TRBD1. The CDR3 totals 14 residues. V shed 5 bases and J 6 bases; nucleotides not matched to a gene: 2. Germline CDR1 reads SNHLY; CDR2 reads FYNNEI. The CDR3 nucleotides are TGTGCCAGCAGTCGGGACAGGGGGCGCAATGAGCAGTTCTTC. Translated: CASSRDRGRNEQFF.

This clonotype was counted at least ten times. The V gene is TRBV13, the J gene TRBJ2-1; 15 bases line up with TRBD2. Germline V CDR1 and CDR2: PRHDT, FYEKMQ (reference sequence). J lost 0 bases, V lost 5 bases, and 8 bases had no gene match. The CDR3 is 19 amino acids. The CDR3 protein is CASSAGLAGGESSYNEQFF. The CDR3 DNA reads as TGTGCCAGCAGCGCAGGACTAGCGGGAGGGGAGAGCTCCTACAATGAGCAGTTCTTC.

Only a few counts were recorded for this clonotype. The V and J genes are TRBV3-1 and TRBJ2-1; tentatively, D is TRBD2 (6 bases). This CDR3 is 15 amino acids long. Looked up from germline, CDR1 is LGHDT and CDR2 is YNNKEL (reference sequence). Trimming took off 1 base at V and 1 base at J, with 8 bases between the two ends. The CDR3 nucleotides are TGTGCCAGCAGCCAAGGACTAGAATCCTACAATGAGCAGTTCTTC. Protein: CASSQGLESYNEQFF.

The chain combines TRBV18 with TRBJ2-1; 9 bases line up with TRBD2. Germline V gene data show CDR1 as KGHSH and CDR2 as LQKENI. Trimming cost V 2 bases and J 4 bases; bases outside gene matches: 12. The CDR3 consists of 18 residues. Written as DNA, the CDR3 is TGTGCCAGCTCACCAGTCTTTGACCCTAGCGGGGCTTACAATGAGCAGTTCTTC. This sequence encodes CASSPVFDPSGAYNEQFF.

The chain is built from TRBV18 and TRBJ2-7; D assignment may be TRBD1 or TRBD2 (5 bases each). Trimming removed 2 bases at V and 2 bases at J, with 10 bases between. Germline V CDR1 and CDR2: KGHSH, LQKENI. This CDR3 spans 14 amino acids. Written as DNA, the CDR3 is TGTGCCAGCTCACCAGCCAGGGACCCCTACGAGCAGTACTTC. It encodes CASSPARDPYEQYF.

This chain uses TRBV13 with TRBJ2-7, with a possible D match to TRBD2 (5 bases). Germline V gene sequence: CDR1 PRHDT, CDR2 FYEKMQ (reference sequence). The CDR3 length is 13 residues. V lost 5 bases and J lost 5, with 13 bases in between. In DNA form, the CDR3 reads TGTGCCAGCAGCCGTGAGGGAAGACACGAGCAGTACTTC. Its protein is CASSREGRHEQYF.

At least ten counts were recorded for this clonotype. The chain recombines TRBV28 with TRBJ1-1, with D hard to call. The V end was cut by 8 bases, the J end by 2 bases, with 15 bases between. The germline V gene encodes CDR1 MDHEN and CDR2 SYDVKM. This CDR3 comprises 14 residues. As DNA, the CDR3 is TGTGCCAGCGTTATAACTAGCCTCAACACTGAAGCTTTCTTT. It is translated as CASVITSLNTEAFF.

This clonotype was counted between two and nine times. The CDR3 region has the DNA TGCGCCAGCAGCTTGCCTAGCGGAAATGAGCAGTTCTTC. It codes for CASSLPSGNEQFF. The chain links TRBV5-1 to TRBJ2-1; 7 positions agree with TRBD2. The germline CDR1 and CDR2 sequences are SGHRS and YFSETQ. This CDR3 is built from 13 residues. Losses at the gene ends were 1 base for V and 7 bases for J; bases not matched to a gene: 2.

This clonotype has just a few counts. The chain recombines TRBV7-2 with TRBJ2-7, with TRBD2 matching 14 bases. This CDR3 has 18 amino acids. Unmatched junction bases numbered 15, after V lost 5 bases and J lost 6 bases. Looked up from germline, CDR1 is SGHTA and CDR2 is FQGNSA. CDR3 region: CASSPLGETGTSGSEQYF. The DNA for the CDR3 is TGTGCCAGCAGCCCCCTAGGCGAGACCGGGACTAGCGGGAGCGAGCAGTACTTC.

This sequence joins TRBV7-9 and TRBJ2-7, with 10 nucleotides matching TRBD1. The CDR3 has 15 residues. Germline assignment: CDR1 SEHNR and CDR2 FQNEAQ (reference sequence). The ends lost 5 bases at V and 2 bases at J; junction bases unmatched: 6. CDR3 nucleotide sequence: TGTGCCAGCAGCCCACAGACAGGGGGCCCCTACGAGCAGTACTTC. As protein: CASSPQTGGPYEQYF.

The chain recombines TRBV10-1 with TRBJ2-7, with 7 nucleotides matching TRBD2. There are 15 residues in the CDR3. Germline CDR1 is WNHNN and CDR2 is SYGVQD (reference sequence). V trimming: 6 bases; J trimming: 6 bases; junction bases outside the gene matches: 14. CDR3 DNA sequence: TGCGCCAGCAGCAATAGACTAGCTCGCCCTCTCGAGCAGTACTTC. Its protein is CASSNRLARPLEQYF.

The chain recombines TRBV20-1 with TRBJ2-1; 8 bases line up with TRBD2. Trimming took 3 bases from V and 7 from J; bases not matched to a gene: 11. The CDR3 contains 15 residues. Germline lookup yields CDR1 DFQATT and CDR2 SNEGSKA (reference sequence). In nucleotides, the CDR3 is TGCAGTGCTAGCGTGATCGGGAGGGCCCTTAATGAGCAGTTCTTC. It yields the protein CSASVIGRALNEQFF.

In the case of this clonotype: A much larger clone sits a single nucleotide away, making a read error possible. The chain employs TRBV11-2 and TRBJ2-1; TRBD2 matches 10 bases. Near its end, the DNA agrees better with TRBJ2-7, so the J call may be wrong. Germline V gives CDR1 SGHAT, CDR2 FQNNGV. This CDR3 is 17 amino acids long. CDR3 loop: CASSPPPGTSVYNEQYF. Written as DNA, the CDR3 is TGTGCCAGCAGCCCCCCACCCGGGACTAGCGTGTACAATGAGCAGTACTTC.

The chain has TRBV4-1 and TRBJ1-2; D call uncertain. CDR1 MGHRA and CDR2 YSYEKL come from the germline V gene. V was pared by 3 bases and J by 5 bases, with 10 bases between. This CDR3 contains 13 residues. This chain's CDR3 is CASSQYTLYGYTF. The CDR3 nucleotides read TGCGCCAGCAGCCAGTACACCTTATATGGCTACACCTTC.